These 7 T cell receptor beta chains came from one sample sequenced in a study of T-cell reconstitution after alpha-beta-depleted transplantation in children. Unique molecular identifiers were incorporated during preparation of the TCRbeta library. TCRdb redid the calling of the PCR reads with MiXCR, one entry per CDR3 protein. The sample records more than 85,000 distinct CDR3 sequences, approximately 10% being singletons. Material: PBMCs from the stem cell graft donor, obtained from the stem cell graft. The receptor source for this set is a human donor who donated a stem cell graft to a child with acute lymphoblastic leukemia.

Only a few counts were recorded for this clonotype. The V call is TRBV10-3, the J call TRBJ2-6; unclear D gene. V was clipped by 4 bases and J by 15 bases, with 16 bases between them. The CDR3 runs 13 residues. Germline CDR1 and CDR2: ENHRY and SYGVKD. CDR3 residues: CAISGGRGGGLTF. In nucleotides, the CDR3 is TGTGCCATCAGTGGGGGTAGAGGCGGCGGCCTGACTTTC.

This clonotype occurred many times. The chain joins TRBV12-3 or TRBV12-4 to TRBJ1-5; no clear D gene. V was clipped by 1 base and J by 2 bases, with 12 bases between them. This CDR3 has 16 residues. CDR3 bases: TGTGCCAGCAGTTTAGTGGGGAGGCAGGGCAATCAGCCCCAGCATTTT. It translates to CASSLVGRQGNQPQHF.

This clonotype was observed many times. The chain has TRBV5-1 and TRBJ2-4; D is tentatively TRBD1 or TRBD2 (6 bases each). V lost 4 bases and J lost 6, with 11 bases in between. This CDR3 contains 13 residues. Germline V lookup: CDR1 SGHRS, CDR2 YFSETQ. As DNA, the CDR3 is TGCGCCAGCAGCCTGGAGGGGGTAAACATTCAGTACTTC. It yields the protein CASSLEGVNIQYF.

This clonotype was found many times. This chain joins TRBV3-1 and TRBJ2-5; TRBD2 agrees at 10 bases. This CDR3 has 17 residues. J was trimmed by 5 bases and V by 1 base; bases with no gene match: 10. CDR1 LGHDT and CDR2 YNNKEL come from the germline V gene (reference sequence). CDR3 amino acids: CASSQASGSYGAETQYF. The CDR3 DNA sequence: TGTGCCAGCAGCCAAGCTAGCGGGAGTTACGGGGCGGAGACCCAGTACTTC.

This clonotype was detected ten times or more. V gene TRBV3-1 combines with J gene TRBJ1-1, with a tentative D call TRBD1 (5 bases). The V gene's germline CDR1 is LGHDT and CDR2 YNNKEL (reference sequence). The CDR3 runs 14 residues. Trimming cost V 1 base and J 8 bases, with 14 bases left between them. The CDR3 here is CASSQARGAVEAFF. As DNA, the CDR3 is TGTGCCAGCAGCCAAGCTCGAGGGGCAGTAGAAGCTTTCTTT.

This clonotype was detected ten times or more. The J gene is TRBJ2-7, the V gene TRBV7-2; the match to TRBD1 covers 9 bases. Germline-derived CDR1 and CDR2 are SGHTA and FQGNSA. The CDR3 extends over 18 amino acids. J gave up 0 bases and V 0 bases, and 9 bases lay outside the gene matches. For the CDR3, the DNA is TGTGCCAGCAGCTTAGCTACCGGGACAGGGCTACTCTCCTACGAGCAGTACTTC. This translates into CASSLATGTGLLSYEQYF.

This clonotype was counted at least ten times. DNA of the CDR3: TGTGCCATCGAGGGGGGTCCCTACGAGCAGTACTTC. Translating gives CAIEGGPYEQYF. The chain couples TRBV10-3 to TRBJ2-7; D could derive from TRBD1 or TRBD2 (6 bases each). This CDR3 is 12 amino acids long. V was trimmed by 8 bases and J by 2 bases, leaving 10 bases between them. The germline CDR1 and CDR2 sequences are ENHRY and SYGVKD.